This T cell receptor beta chain was documented in a study of vaccination effects on CD4 cells after COVID-19. Study context: Antigen-specific CD4+ T cells were expanded with viral peptide pools in the ViraFEST assay before sequencing. General study points: Common cold coronavirus cross-reactivity was shown by only 1 of 255 vaccine-induced clones in healthy vaccinees.

The data were produced by immunoSEQ multiplex PCR, yet TCRdb's version contains in-frame clones alone and is incomplete. Of tens of thousands of clones listed, about 65% are singletons. To note about this clone: Its specificity is not known.

Following culture for under 12 days, CD4+ T cells were isolated. Cultures got half-medium changes with IL-2 on days 3 and 7. The sequence was obtained from a human donor who received a COVID-19 vaccine. Sequencing used CD4+ T cells from PBMCs cultured without peptide, obtained before COVID-19 vaccination.

The CDR3 DNA reads as TGTGCCAGCAGTAGTCATGCAACTAATGAAAAACTGTTTTTT. This codes for CASSSHATNEKLFF. This rearrangement joins TRBV6-5 to TRBJ1-4; D remains unclear. The CDR3 has 14 residues. Germline CDR1 and CDR2: MNHEY and SVGAGI. The V and J ends lost 5 bases and 0 bases respectively, with 7 bases between them.